A single sample is the source of the 20 T cell receptor beta chains below, sequenced in a study of cytomegalovirus exposure and HLA in healthy donors (dated by TCRdb to 2015 to 2018). Library preparation was by the immunoSEQ multiplex PCR assay. For the multiplex PCR, a mixture combining 60 forward primers for TCR Vbeta segments and 13 reverse primers for TCR Jbeta segments was used. TCRdb stores this immuneACCESS table with in-frame sequences only. Part of the clones is absent; in the studies checked, under half of the shortfall reflects unresolved V genes, and no reason is known for the rest. This sample has about 120,000 clones in its table, and around 66% of those were observed once. The biggest ten clones account for about 8.1% of the sample. Sequenced: PBMCs. The source is a woman in her thirties or forties in good health and CMV-seropositive.

The rearrangement links TRBV6-1 to TRBJ2-3; TRBD2 agrees at 13 bases. Germline CDR1 MNHNS, CDR2 SASEGT. The ends lost 2 bases at V and 5 bases at J; junction bases unmatched: 4. CDR3 size: 16 residues. The CDR3 bases are TGTGCCAGCAGTGAACTACTAGCGGGAGGGGGAGATACGCAGTATTTT. Translated, it gives CASSELLAGGGDTQYF.

This clone was counted only a few times. The chain couples TRBV6-6 to TRBJ2-1; a weak D match, TRBD1 (6 bases). V was shortened by 4 bases and J by 3 bases, with 13 bases between the two germline ends. Germline CDR1 reads MNHNY; CDR2 reads SVGAGI (reference sequence). CDR3 size: 15 residues. For the CDR3, the DNA is TGTGCCAGCAGTTTAAGACAGGACCTCTACAATGAGCAGTTCTTC. This sequence encodes CASSLRQDLYNEQFF.

This clone was counted a single time. V is TRBV7-2 and J is TRBJ1-1; D might be TRBD1 (6 bases). Germline V lookup: CDR1 SGHTA, CDR2 FQGNSA. The CDR3 consists of 14 residues. Trimming removed 5 bases from V and 4 bases from J, with 14 bases in between. The CDR3 loop is CASSTRGGVTEAFF. In nucleotides, the CDR3 is TGTGCCAGCAGCACTAGGGGGGGAGTCACTGAAGCTTTCTTT.

The chain carries TRBV9 and TRBJ2-3; 10 bases are a match to TRBD2. Germline CDR1 is SGDLS and CDR2 is YYNGEE. The CDR3 loop spans 14 amino acids. Trimming cost V 6 bases and J 1 base; bases outside gene matches: 2. CDR3 region: CASNLAGGTDTQYF. The CDR3, as DNA: TGTGCCAGCAACCTAGCGGGGGGCACAGATACGCAGTATTTT.

This chain links TRBV6-1 with TRBJ1-6, with D possibly TRBD1 on 6 matching bases. From germline, CDR1 is MNHNS and CDR2 SASEGT. The CDR3 has 18 residues. With 6 bases removed from V and 5 bases from J, the gap between germline ends came to 23 bases. CDR3 sequence (DNA): TGTGCCAGCAGAGAACAGGGAACTGCTACGCCTAATAATTCACCCCTCCACTTT. It codes for CASREQGTATPNNSPLHF.

This rearrangement joins TRBV7-9 to TRBJ2-7; 7 bases are a match to TRBD2. From germline, CDR1 is SEHNR and CDR2 FQNEAQ (reference sequence). The CDR3 is 16 residues long. After removal of 5 bases from V and 4 bases from J, the junction contained 14 bases not matched to a gene. DNA of the CDR3: TGTGCCAGCAGCCTTTCAACCGGGACTACTCCTTACGAGCAGTACTTC. This translates into CASSLSTGTTPYEQYF. Complete variable domain (other parts from reference TRBV7-9 and TRBJ2-7): DTGVSQNPRHKITKRGQNVTFRCDPISEHNRLYWYRQTLGQGPEFLTYFQNEAQLEKSRLLSDRFSAERPKGSFSTLEIQRTEQGDSAMYLCASSLSTGTTPYEQYFGPGTRLTVT.

The chain links TRBV19 to TRBJ1-1; 7 nucleotides line up with TRBD1. CDR3 length equals 16 residues. The trim removed 4 bases at V and 2 bases at J, leaving 10 bases unmatched. Per germline, CDR1 LNHDA and CDR2 SQIVND (reference sequence). The CDR3 DNA reads TGTGCCAGTAGTACCACCGGGACAGAACCAAACACTGAAGCTTTCTTT. Its translation is CASSTTGTEPNTEAFF.

The table lists this clone with a count of one. This chain uses TRBV6-1 with TRBJ2-3; D is undetermined. Germline V gives CDR1 MNHNS, CDR2 SASEGT. This CDR3 is 11 amino acids long. V lost 3 bases, J lost 6 bases, and 4 bases lay in between. The CDR3 spells CASSDRDTQYF. The CDR3 DNA sequence: TGTGCCAGCAGTGACCGGGATACGCAGTATTTT.

This clone has a single count. The chain couples TRBV5-1 to TRBJ1-6, with TRBD1 matching over 7 bases. The V and J ends lost 4 bases and 6 bases, in that order; junction bases with no gene match: 13. Per the germline V gene, CDR1 is SGHRS and CDR2 is YFSETQ. The CDR3 is 17 amino acids. CDR3 sequence: CASSREGTDLFNSPLHF. The CDR3 DNA follows: TGCGCCAGCAGCCGGGAGGGGACAGACCTCTTTAATTCACCCCTCCACTTT.

This clone was observed a handful of times. The J gene is TRBJ2-3, the V gene TRBV5-1; D is possibly TRBD2 (6 bases). The CDR3 is 14 amino acids. Germline CDR1 and CDR2: SGHRS and YFSETQ. V lost 9 bases and J 5 bases, leaving 19 bases between the germline ends. The CDR3 DNA sequence: TGCGCCACCGCTTCCTTTGGGGGGAGAGATACGCAGTATTTT. Its translation: CATASFGGRDTQYF.

Only a few counts were recorded for this clone. J is TRBJ1-1 and V is TRBV18, with D possibly matching TRBD1 (5 bases). The V gene's germline CDR1 is KGHSH and CDR2 LQKENI. The germline V and J ends were trimmed by 1 base and 7 bases, with 10 bases remaining between them. The CDR3 contains 13 residues. In nucleotides, the CDR3 is TGTGCCAGCTCACCACTTTCAGGGAATGAAGCTTTCTTT. Its translation: CASSPLSGNEAFF. The full variable domain, completed using reference TRBV18 and TRBJ1-1, is NAGVMQNPRHLVRRRGQEARLRCSPMKGHSHVYWYRQLPEEGLKFMVYLQKENIIDESGMPKERFSAEFPKEGPSILRIQQVVRGDSAAYFCASSPLSGNEAFFGQGTRLTVV.

V usage is TRBV6-1 and J usage is TRBJ2-7; TRBD2 aligns across 10 bases. The CDR3 loop spans 15 amino acids. Per the germline V gene, CDR1 is MNHNS and CDR2 is SASEGT. The trim removed 2 bases at V and 6 bases at J, leaving 7 bases unmatched. Here the CDR3 DNA reads TGTGCCAGCAGTGAACAACTAGCGGGATCGGGCGAGCAGTACTTC. Its translation is CASSEQLAGSGEQYF.

The V call is TRBV11-2, the J call TRBJ1-5; TRBD1 matches 7 bases. The germline V gene encodes CDR1 SGHAT and CDR2 FQNNGV. The CDR3 has 13 residues. V lost 5 bases and J lost 7; bases outside the gene matches: 5. The CDR3 bases are TGTGCCAGCAGCACAGGGGTTGAACAGCCCCAGCATTTT. Protein sequence: CASSTGVEQPQHF.

This sequence joins TRBV6-6 and TRBJ2-3; weak D call: TRBD2 (5 bases). The germline V gene encodes CDR1 MNHNY and CDR2 SVGAGI (reference sequence). V lost 5 bases to trimming and J lost 2 bases, with 8 bases between them. This CDR3 region has 13 residues. This CDR3 is CASSERYTDTQYF. The CDR3 nucleotides read TGTGCCAGCAGTGAGCGGTACACAGATACGCAGTATTTT.

The CDR3, as DNA: TGCGCCAGCAGCCCCGGATCGGGTCAGCCCCAGCATTTT. Amino acid sequence: CASSPGSGQPQHF. The rearrangement links TRBV5-1 to TRBJ1-5; D is undetermined. The CDR3 runs to 13 residues. With 4 bases removed from V and 6 bases from J, the gap between germline ends came to 11 bases. CDR1 and CDR2 from the germline V gene are SGHRS and YFSETQ.

This clone was recorded once. V gene TRBV19 combines with J gene TRBJ2-1; 13 bases map to TRBD2. The CDR3 sequence is 16 residues long. V lost 5 bases to trimming and J lost 5 bases; unmatched junction nucleotides: 6. Germline V gives CDR1 LNHDA, CDR2 SQIVND (reference sequence). The CDR3 protein is CASSPLAGGIDNEQFF. CDR3 nucleotide sequence: TGTGCCAGTAGTCCACTAGCGGGGGGGATCGACAATGAGCAGTTCTTC. The full variable domain, completed using reference TRBV19 and TRBJ2-1, is DGGITQSPKYLFRKEGQNVTLSCEQNLNHDAMYWYRQDPGQGLRLIYYSQIVNDFQKGDIAEGYSVSREKKESFPLTVTSAQKNPTAFYLCASSPLAGGIDNEQFFGPGTRLTVL.

This clone showed up many times. This chain joins TRBV5-6 and TRBJ1-3; D is unresolved. The V and J ends lost 0 bases and 4 bases respectively, with 11 bases between them. The germline V gene encodes CDR1 SGHDT and CDR2 YYEEEE. CDR3 length: 15 amino acids. The CDR3 is CASSLARVAGNTIYF. In nucleotides, the CDR3 is TGTGCCAGCAGCTTGGCGAGGGTGGCCGGAAACACCATATATTTT. Combining the CDR3 with reference TRBV5-6 and TRBJ1-3 gives the whole variable domain DAGVTQSPTHLIKTRGQQVTLRCSPKSGHDTVSWYQQALGQGPQFIFQYYEEEERQRGNFPDRFSGHQFPNYSSELNVNALLLGDSALYLCASSLARVAGNTIYFGEGSWLTVV.

Note on this clone: This sample includes further DNA sequences coding for the same CDR3. The chain joins TRBV18 to TRBJ2-7; a weak D match, TRBD1 (5 bases). CDR3 length: 15 amino acids. V was clipped by 0 bases and J by 2 bases, with 11 bases between them. Germline CDR1 is KGHSH and CDR2 is LQKENI. The CDR3 coding sequence is TGTGCCAGCTCACCACCGGGGCAGGGTCCCTACGAGCAGTACTTC. Translation gives CASSPPGQGPYEQYF.

The genes are TRBV6-5 and TRBJ2-3, with D perhaps TRBD1 (5 bases). The CDR3 sequence is 14 residues long. The V gene's germline CDR1 is MNHEY and CDR2 SVGAGI. Trimming cost V 4 bases and J 2 bases, with 10 bases left between them. CDR3 in DNA: TGTGCCAGCAGTTTGGGGCGTAACACAGATACGCAGTATTTT. Translating gives CASSLGRNTDTQYF.

This clone was observed once. This rearrangement joins TRBV30 to TRBJ2-1; 9 bases are shared with TRBD1. Germline assignment: CDR1 GTSNPN and CDR2 SVGIG (reference sequence). The V and J ends lost 3 bases and 12 bases, in that order; junction bases with no gene match: 12. The CDR3 totals 14 residues. CDR3 nucleotides: TGTGCCTGGAGCATTGGGACAGGGCCTACGGGGCAGTTCTTC. Residues: CAWSIGTGPTGQFF.